This is a list of T cell receptor beta chains from one sample in a study of neurological immune-mediated disorders. MiXCR, applied by TCRdb to the 5' RACE reads, yields one record per CDR3 protein. The sample carries 66,000 or so distinct CDR3 sequences, 4% to 6% recorded once. The sequencing sample was made of PBMCs. The receptors were sampled from a young woman with multiple sclerosis. CDR3s include the opening cysteine and the closing phenylalanine or tryptophan. The order of the fields is J gene, D gene, clone size, V gene, CDR3 DNA, CDR3 protein. D genes are given only for firm matches. Size values are once, few and many counts, or a class for expanded clones, and some rows have none.

j_call: TRBJ2-5; d_call: NA; clone_size: many; v_call: TRBV7-9; cdr3_nt: TGTGCCAGCAGCTTAGAGGTCTCGGGGGAGACCCAGTACTTC; cdr3_aa: CASSLEVSGETQYF
j_call: TRBJ1-1; d_call: NA; clone_size: NA; v_call: TRBV10-3; cdr3_nt: TGTGCCATCAACGCCGGCGGAGCAACGAACACTGAAGCTTTCTTT; cdr3_aa: CAINAGGATNTEAFF
j_call: TRBJ2-2; d_call: TRBD1; clone_size: few; v_call: TRBV6-6; cdr3_nt: TGTGCCAGCAGCCCCAAGGGGACAGGGACCGGGGAGCTGTTTTTT; cdr3_aa: CASSPKGTGTGELFF
j_call: TRBJ2-1; d_call: NA; clone_size: many; v_call: TRBV10-1; cdr3_nt: TGCGCCAGCAGTTTGGACACTTCTAGTGAGCAGTTCTTC; cdr3_aa: CASSLDTSSEQFF
j_call: TRBJ2-1; d_call: NA; clone_size: NA; v_call: TRBV12-3/TRBV12-4; cdr3_nt: TGTGCCAGCAGTTTCGGGGGGCTGACCTACAATGAGCAGTTCTTC; cdr3_aa: CASSFGGLTYNEQFF
j_call: TRBJ2-5; d_call: NA; clone_size: many; v_call: TRBV5-1; cdr3_nt: TGCGCCAGCAGCTTGTTCCCAGGTCAAGAGACCCAGTACTTC; cdr3_aa: CASSLFPGQETQYF
j_call: TRBJ2-6; d_call: NA; clone_size: many; v_call: TRBV6-5; cdr3_nt: TGTGCCAGCAGTAGAACAGGAAGCTCTGGGGCCAACGTCCTGACTTTC; cdr3_aa: CASSRTGSSGANVLTF
j_call: TRBJ2-3; d_call: NA; clone_size: NA; v_call: TRBV4-1; cdr3_nt: TGCGCCAGCAGCCAAGACCGACTAGTACAGAATACGCAGTATTTT; cdr3_aa: CASSQDRLVQNTQYF
j_call: TRBJ2-3; d_call: NA; clone_size: many; v_call: TRBV6-6; cdr3_nt: TGTGCCAGCAGTTACTCGATGGACCCGCTAGAGGATCCCACAGATACGCAGTATTTT; cdr3_aa: CASSYSMDPLEDPTDTQYF
j_call: TRBJ2-1; d_call: TRBD2; clone_size: NA; v_call: TRBV6-2/TRBV6-3; cdr3_nt: TGTGCCAGCAGTTACGCCCTAGGGACTAGAGGGGCGAATGAGCAGTTCTTC; cdr3_aa: CASSYALGTRGANEQFF
j_call: TRBJ1-3; d_call: TRBD1; clone_size: many; v_call: TRBV20-1; cdr3_nt: TGCAGTGCTTCGAATGGGACAGCTGGAAACACCATATATTTT; cdr3_aa: CSASNGTAGNTIYF
j_call: TRBJ2-1; d_call: TRBD2; clone_size: few; v_call: TRBV7-9; cdr3_nt: TGTGCCAGCAGCTACCGCCTAGCGGGGGGGCCCGATGAGCAGTTCTTC; cdr3_aa: CASSYRLAGGPDEQFF
j_call: TRBJ1-2; d_call: TRBD1; clone_size: many; v_call: TRBV28; cdr3_nt: TGTGCCAGCAGTTTGACAGGGGGCTATGGCTACACCTTC; cdr3_aa: CASSLTGGYGYTF
j_call: TRBJ1-1; d_call: NA; clone_size: NA; v_call: TRBV20-1; cdr3_nt: TGCAGTGCTAGGCGCAAGGGAAACACTGAAGCTTTCTTT; cdr3_aa: CSARRKGNTEAFF
j_call: TRBJ2-5; d_call: TRBD1; clone_size: many; v_call: TRBV2; cdr3_nt: TGTGCCAGCAGTGATCGGACAGGGGAGCGGGAGACCCAGTACTTC; cdr3_aa: CASSDRTGERETQYF
j_call: TRBJ1-2; d_call: NA; clone_size: few; v_call: TRBV6-6; cdr3_nt: TGTGTCAGCAGCCAAATTTACACCGGGACCGATGGCTACACCTTC; cdr3_aa: CVSSQIYTGTDGYTF
j_call: TRBJ1-6; d_call: TRBD1; clone_size: many; v_call: TRBV20-1; cdr3_nt: TGCAGTGCCCGGACAGGGTATAATTCACCCCTCCACTTT; cdr3_aa: CSARTGYNSPLHF
j_call: TRBJ2-1; d_call: TRBD2; clone_size: many; v_call: TRBV7-9; cdr3_nt: TGTGCCAGCAGCTCGGAGCGGGGACGGCCCAATGAGCAGTTCTTC; cdr3_aa: CASSSERGRPNEQFF
j_call: TRBJ2-6; d_call: TRBD1; clone_size: many; v_call: TRBV12-3/TRBV12-4; cdr3_nt: TGTGCCAGCAGGCCTTGGGGGGACAGGGGAGACTCTGGGGCCAACGTCCTGACTTTC; cdr3_aa: CASRPWGDRGDSGANVLTF
j_call: TRBJ1-1; d_call: NA; clone_size: many; v_call: TRBV9; cdr3_nt: TGTGCCAGCAGCCTAGACGGGCACACTGAAGCTTTCTTT; cdr3_aa: CASSLDGHTEAFF
j_call: TRBJ1-1; d_call: TRBD1; clone_size: few; v_call: TRBV12-3/TRBV12-4; cdr3_nt: TGTGCCAGCAGCCGATACCCCGGACAGGGGGCGCCGAACACTGAAGCTTTCTTT; cdr3_aa: CASSRYPGQGAPNTEAFF
j_call: TRBJ1-6; d_call: NA; clone_size: many; v_call: TRBV7-9; cdr3_nt: TGTGCCAGCAGCTTCGGGACGCAGAATTCACCCCTCAACTTT; cdr3_aa: CASSFGTQNSPLNF
j_call: TRBJ2-7; d_call: TRBD1; clone_size: few; v_call: TRBV6-5; cdr3_nt: TGTGCCAGCAGACAGACAGGGGGCTACGAGCAGTACTTC; cdr3_aa: CASRQTGGYEQYF
j_call: TRBJ2-7; d_call: TRBD1; clone_size: few; v_call: TRBV5-6; cdr3_nt: TGTGCCAGCAGCTTACCTCCGGGACAGGCCTACGAGCAGTACTTC; cdr3_aa: CASSLPPGQAYEQYF
j_call: TRBJ2-3; d_call: NA; clone_size: many; v_call: TRBV28; cdr3_nt: TGTGCCACTACATACCCTAGCACAGATACGCAGTATTTT; cdr3_aa: CATTYPSTDTQYF
j_call: TRBJ2-5; d_call: NA; clone_size: NA; v_call: TRBV20-1; cdr3_nt: TGCAGTGCTAGAGATAAGGGAGAGACCCAGTACTTC; cdr3_aa: CSARDKGETQYF
j_call: TRBJ1-1; d_call: TRBD1; clone_size: many; v_call: TRBV5-1; cdr3_nt: TGCGCCAGCAGCTTGGTGGCAGGGGGTTCCGTACTTGAAGCTTTCTTT; cdr3_aa: CASSLVAGGSVLEAFF
j_call: TRBJ1-5; d_call: TRBD1; clone_size: few; v_call: TRBV12-3/TRBV12-4; cdr3_nt: TGTGCCAGCAGTTCTACCGGGACAGGTCTCGATCAGCCCCAGCATTTT; cdr3_aa: CASSSTGTGLDQPQHF
j_call: TRBJ2-7; d_call: NA; clone_size: many; v_call: TRBV7-2; cdr3_nt: TGTGCCAGCAGCTTCGGCAGGGAGGCCGAGCAGTACTTC; cdr3_aa: CASSFGREAEQYF
j_call: TRBJ1-6; d_call: NA; clone_size: many; v_call: TRBV5-5; cdr3_nt: TGTGCCAGCAGCTTGGGCAGTAATTCACCCCTCCACTTT; cdr3_aa: CASSLGSNSPLHF